One and the same sample provided the 25 T cell receptor beta chains below, sequenced in a study of blood T cell repertoires in COVID-19. Sequencing used immunoSEQ multiplex PCR; TCRdb keeps in-frame clones, though not all of them. The sample has hundreds of thousands of clones, about 82% seen once; the top ten hold around 2%. Source material: PBMCs or T cells enriched from blood (not recorded which). These TCRs come from a woman aged 50 to 60 who had recovered from COVID-19.

The J gene is TRBJ1-5, the V gene TRBV19; D unresolved. Germline V lookup: CDR1 LNHDA, CDR2 SQIVND (reference sequence). This CDR3 has 14 amino acids. Deletions cut 4 bases from V and 6 bases from J, with 13 bases between. The CDR3 coding sequence is TGTGCCAGTAGTAGCCAGGCTAGCGGTCAGCCCCAGCATTTT. This codes for CASSSQASGQPQHF.

The rearrangement links TRBV5-5 to TRBJ2-3, with 12 bases that match TRBD2. The V segment lost 0 bases and the J segment 5 bases; nucleotides outside the gene matches: 4. CDR1 and CDR2 (germline): SGHKS, YYEKEE (reference sequence). The CDR3 extends over 16 amino acids. The CDR3 nucleotides are TGTGCCAGCAGCTTGGTTCTAGCGGGGGGGCGAGATACGCAGTATTTT. This gives the protein CASSLVLAGGRDTQYF.

This sequence joins TRBV5-4 and TRBJ2-1, with 8 bases matching TRBD1. V was clipped by 3 bases and J by 8 bases; unmatched bases: 10. This CDR3 spans 15 amino acids. Germline V lookup: CDR1 SGHNT, CDR2 YYREEE (reference sequence). CDR3 in amino acids: CASSSRTGLGDEQFF. In DNA, the CDR3 is TGTGCCAGCAGCTCTCGGACAGGGCTGGGGGATGAGCAGTTCTTC. The complete variable domain, with remaining parts taken from reference TRBV5-4 and TRBJ2-1, reads ETGVTQSPTHLIKTRGQQVTLRCSSQSGHNTVSWYQQALGQGPQFIFQYYREEENGRGNFPPRFSGLQFPNYSSELNVNALELDDSALYLCASSSRTGLGDEQFFGPGTRLTVL.

The count of this clone is one. The rearrangement links TRBV20-1 to TRBJ2-7, with TRBD2 matching over 9 bases. J lost 3 bases, V lost 3 bases, and 18 bases had no gene match. This CDR3 spans 18 amino acids. The V gene's germline CDR1 is DFQATT and CDR2 SNEGSKA (reference sequence). The CDR3 region has the DNA TGCAGTGCTAGTGACGAACAACCGATGCTAGCGGGGATCTACGAGCAGTACTTC. This translates into CSASDEQPMLAGIYEQYF.

The chain recombines TRBV18 with TRBJ1-1; the D is unclear. Germline CDR1 reads KGHSH; CDR2 reads LQKENI. The V gene lost 6 bases and the J gene lost 2 bases, with 10 bases spanning the gap. The CDR3 runs to 13 residues. CDR3 in amino acids: CASSPDKNTEAFF. The CDR3 coding sequence is TGTGCCAGCTCGCCCGACAAAAACACTGAAGCTTTCTTT. The full variable domain, in which reference TRBV18 and TRBJ1-1 provide the parts outside the CDR3, is NAGVMQNPRHLVRRRGQEARLRCSPMKGHSHVYWYRQLPEEGLKFMVYLQKENIIDESGMPKERFSAEFPKEGPSILRIQQVVRGDSAAYFCASSPDKNTEAFFGQGTRLTVV.

This rearrangement joins TRBV2 to TRBJ1-3; no definite D call. There are 14 residues in the CDR3. The ends were cut back, 5 bases at V and 7 bases at J, with 15 bases in the middle. In germline, CDR1 is SNHLY, CDR2 FYNNEI. Here the CDR3 reads CASSPQPQSNTIYF. As DNA, the CDR3 is TGTGCCAGCAGTCCCCAACCGCAGTCGAACACCATATATTTT.

This chain uses TRBV6-2 or TRBV6-3 with TRBJ1-1; TRBD1 is a possible D gene (5 bases). V shed 2 bases and J shed 7 bases, with 14 bases lying between them. CDR3 length: 14 amino acids. Germline values: CDR1 MNHEY, CDR2 SVGEGT. In DNA form, the CDR3 reads TGTGCCAGCAGTTACACAACAGGACCCCTTGAAGCTTTCTTT. Residues: CASSYTTGPLEAFF.

The V gene is TRBV20-1, the J gene TRBJ2-5; 7 positions agree with TRBD2. Looked up from germline, CDR1 is DFQATT and CDR2 is SNEGSKA (reference sequence). Losses at the gene ends were 3 bases for V and 2 bases for J; bases not matched to a gene: 3. The CDR3 totals 13 residues. The CDR3 protein is CSASLGLQETQYF. The CDR3 coding sequence is TGCAGTGCTAGTTTGGGACTACAAGAGACCCAGTACTTC.

The chain carries TRBV9 and TRBJ1-1, with D maybe TRBD1 (5 bases). V was trimmed by 0 bases and J by 4 bases, leaving 19 bases between them. Germline V gene lookup returns CDR1 SGDLS and CDR2 YYNGEE. The CDR3 has 17 amino acids. As DNA, the CDR3 is TGTGCCAGCAGCGTAGAGCCCGGGGGGGATGTGGGCACTGAAGCTTTCTTT. This sequence encodes CASSVEPGGDVGTEAFF.

The rearrangement uses TRBV3-1 (or the pseudogene TRBV3-2) and TRBJ2-7, with D uncertain. The CDR3 loop spans 14 amino acids. V was pared by 1 base and J by 0 bases, with 7 bases between. From germline, CDR1 is LGHDT and CDR2 YNNKEL (reference sequence). CDR3 sequence reads: CASSQAQSSYEQYF. CDR3 bases: TGTGCCAGCAGCCAAGCACAGAGCTCCTACGAGCAGTACTTC.

The V and J genes are TRBV4-3 and TRBJ2-1; a weak D match, TRBD2 (6 bases). The V and J ends lost 0 bases and 8 bases respectively, with 14 bases between them. Germline assignment: CDR1 LGHNA and CDR2 YSLEER. The CDR3 spans 15 residues. CDR3: CASSQELAGTYEQFF. CDR3 DNA: TGCGCCAGCAGCCAAGAGCTGGCTGGGACTTATGAGCAGTTCTTC.

As for this clone: Other DNA sequences in this specimen translate into the identical CDR3. The chain couples TRBV28 to TRBJ1-1; weak D call: TRBD1 (5 bases). CDR1 and CDR2 (germline): MDHEN, SYDVKM. The CDR3 runs 14 residues. V lost 4 bases, J lost 2 bases, and 11 bases lay in between. CDR3 loop: CASSSGQGNTEAFF. CDR3 coding DNA: TGTGCCAGCAGTTCGGGTCAGGGTAACACTGAAGCTTTCTTT. The full variable domain, in which reference TRBV28 and TRBJ1-1 provide the parts outside the CDR3, is DVKVTQSSRYLVKRTGEKVFLECVQDMDHENMFWYRQDPGLGLRLIYFSYDVKMKEKGDIPEGYSVSREKKERFSLILESASTNQTSMYLCASSSGQGNTEAFFGQGTRLTVV.

This chain links TRBV11-2 with TRBJ2-7; D remains ambiguous. This CDR3 spans 15 amino acids. The germline V gene has CDR1 SGHAT and CDR2 FQNNGV. With 1 base removed from V and 5 bases from J, the gap between germline ends came to 15 bases. For the CDR3, the DNA is TGTGCCAGCAGCTTAGTACCCCTCCGCGCCAACGAGCAGTACTTC. Protein product: CASSLVPLRANEQYF.

The V and J genes are TRBV27 and TRBJ2-1; 7 nucleotides align to TRBD1. CDR1 MNHEY and CDR2 SMNVEV come from the germline V gene (reference sequence). V lost 3 bases to trimming and J lost 5 bases; unmatched junction nucleotides: 4. The CDR3 runs 14 residues. The CDR3, as DNA: TGTGCCAGCAGTTTTGACAGGGTGGACAATGAGCAGTTCTTC. Its protein is CASSFDRVDNEQFF.

This rearrangement joins TRBV18 to TRBJ2-7; a possible D gene is TRBD1 (6 bases). The CDR3 consists of 13 residues. Trimming pared 8 bases from V and 7 bases from J, leaving 18 bases between. Germline CDR1 KGHSH, CDR2 LQKENI. The CDR3 protein is CASGNRDRPEQYF. The DNA of the CDR3 is TGTGCCAGCGGGAACCGAGACAGGCCGGAGCAGTACTTC. The full variable domain, rest sourced from reference TRBV18 and TRBJ2-7, is NAGVMQNPRHLVRRRGQEARLRCSPMKGHSHVYWYRQLPEEGLKFMVYLQKENIIDESGMPKERFSAEFPKEGPSILRIQQVVRGDSAAYFCASGNRDRPEQYFGPGTRLTVT.

The chain employs TRBV30 and TRBJ2-3; D is ambiguous. V was trimmed by 0 bases and J by 3 bases, leaving 7 bases between them. This CDR3 is built from 13 residues. Per germline, CDR1 GTSNPN and CDR2 SVGIG (reference sequence). Here the CDR3 reads CAWSVLLTDTQYF. Written as DNA, the CDR3 is TGTGCCTGGAGTGTATTACTGACAGATACGCAGTATTTT. Looking up the rest from reference TRBV30 and TRBJ2-3 gives the full variable domain: SQTIHQWPATLVQPVGSPLSLECTVEGTSNPNLYWYRQAAGRGLQLLFYSVGIGQISSEVPQNLSASRPQDRQFILSSKKLLLSDSGFYLCAWSVLLTDTQYFGPGTRLTVL.

This clone has just a few counts. The chain carries TRBV5-4 and TRBJ2-7, with a weak D call TRBD2 (6 bases). CDR3 length: 13 amino acids. V shed 4 bases and J shed 6 bases, with 14 bases lying between them. Germline values: CDR1 SGHNT, CDR2 YYREEE (reference sequence). The CDR3 DNA reads as TGTGCCAGCAGCCCCGGTCGGGGGATCGAGCAGTACTTC. This translates into CASSPGRGIEQYF.

The V gene is TRBV7-9, the J gene TRBJ2-3; possibly TRBD2 for D (5 bases). Germline CDR1 SEHNR, CDR2 FQNEAQ (reference sequence). V lost 6 bases, J lost 0 bases, and 16 bases lay in between. There are 16 residues in the CDR3. CDR3 DNA sequence: TGTGCCAGCAGTTCCCGGAGGACGGGTAGCACAGATACGCAGTATTTT. It is translated as CASSSRRTGSTDTQYF.

The rearrangement links TRBV7-9 to TRBJ2-2; tentatively, D is TRBD1 (6 bases). The CDR3 length is 15 residues. The V end was cut by 4 bases, the J end by 9 bases, with 18 bases between. The germline CDR1 and CDR2 sequences are SEHNR and FQNEAQ (reference sequence). The CDR3 loop is CASSYGDTPVWELFF. In nucleotides, the CDR3 is TGTGCCAGCAGCTACGGGGACACTCCCGTCTGGGAGCTGTTTTTT.

The chain has TRBV18 and TRBJ1-1; 8 nucleotides match TRBD1. Germline V gene data show CDR1 as KGHSH and CDR2 as LQKENI. V lost 3 bases and J lost 4; bases outside the gene matches: 10. The CDR3 is 16 residues long. The CDR3 region has the DNA TGTGCCAGCTCACCCCTGACAGGGGTAAGGTTCACTGAAGCTTTCTTT. As protein: CASSPLTGVRFTEAFF.

The chain recombines TRBV4-3 with TRBJ1-1, with D tentatively TRBD1 (6 bases). The CDR3 is 11 amino acids. The germline V gene has CDR1 LGHNA and CDR2 YSLEER. The V gene lost 8 bases and the J gene lost 4 bases, with 8 bases spanning the gap. The CDR3 region is CASGRGTEAFF. The CDR3 DNA is TGCGCCAGCGGCAGGGGCACTGAAGCTTTCTTT.

The chain employs TRBV5-4 and TRBJ1-5, with TRBD1 as a possible D gene (6 bases). The CDR3 consists of 14 residues. Germline-derived CDR1 and CDR2 are SGHNT and YYREEE (reference sequence). Deletions cut 0 bases from V and 4 bases from J, with 8 bases between. The CDR3 here is CASSLAGANQPQHF. CDR3 DNA sequence: TGTGCCAGCAGCTTGGCAGGGGCAAATCAGCCCCAGCATTTT.

This clone has a handful of counts. This chain uses TRBV6-2 or TRBV6-3 with TRBJ2-3; 16 bases are a match to TRBD2. The germline V gene has CDR1 MNHEY and CDR2 SVGEGT. Trimming at V came to 5 bases and at J to 4 bases, leaving 12 bases not matched to a gene. The CDR3 totals 19 residues. For the CDR3, the DNA is TGTGCCAGCAGTCTTCTCCCGGGACTAGCGGGAGGGCCGTCAGATACGCAGTATTTT. Protein product: CASSLLPGLAGGPSDTQYF.

The gene calls are TRBV5-6 and TRBJ1-2; maybe TRBD1 (5 bases). The CDR3 is made up of 12 amino acids. Germline V CDR1 and CDR2: SGHDT, YYEEEE. Trimming pared 4 bases from V and 8 bases from J, leaving 12 bases between. The CDR3 DNA follows: TGTGCCAGCAGCGGAGGGGTATACGGCTACACCTTC. This gives the protein CASSGGVYGYTF.

The rearrangement links TRBV19 to TRBJ2-5; the match to TRBD1 covers 11 bases. The junction had 9 bases not matched to a gene; V was cut back by 5 bases and J by 7 bases. CDR3 length: 15 amino acids. Germline V lookup: CDR1 LNHDA, CDR2 SQIVND (reference sequence). This CDR3 is CASSLDGQGARTQYF. In DNA form, the CDR3 reads TGTGCCAGTAGTCTTGATGGACAGGGGGCGAGGACCCAGTACTTC.